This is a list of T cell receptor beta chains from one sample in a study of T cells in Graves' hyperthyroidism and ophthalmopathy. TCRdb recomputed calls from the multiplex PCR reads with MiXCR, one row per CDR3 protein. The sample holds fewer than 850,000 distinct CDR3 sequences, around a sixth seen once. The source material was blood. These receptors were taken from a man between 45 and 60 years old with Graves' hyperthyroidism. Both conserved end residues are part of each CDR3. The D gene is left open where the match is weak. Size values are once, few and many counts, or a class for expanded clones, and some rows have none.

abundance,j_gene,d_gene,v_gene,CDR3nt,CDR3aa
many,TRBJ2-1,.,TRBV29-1,TGCAGCGTTGATAATGCGGGAAATGAGCAGTTCTTC,CSVDNAGNEQFF
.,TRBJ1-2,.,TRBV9,TGTGCCAGCAGCGGACCACAACTAATTAACTATGGCTACACCTTC,CASSGPQLINYGYTF
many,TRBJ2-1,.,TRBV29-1,TGCAGCGTTCCCTGTGGGGATAGGACCTACAATGAGCAGTTCTTC,CSVPCGDRTYNEQFF
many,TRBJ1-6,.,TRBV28,TGTGCCAGCACCCCGGGACATTATAATTCACCCCTCCACTTT,CASTPGHYNSPLHF
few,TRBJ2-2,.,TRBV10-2,TGCGCCAGCGCCCTAGGGGTCTCCGGGGAGCTGTTTTTT,CASALGVSGELFF
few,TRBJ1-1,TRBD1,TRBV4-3,TGCGCCAGCAGCCCCGGGACAGGGGGCCGAACTGAAGCTTTCTTT,CASSPGTGGRTEAFF
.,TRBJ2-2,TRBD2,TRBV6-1,TGTGCCAGCAGTGGGCTAGCGGGAGCCGGGGAGCTGTTTTTT,CASSGLAGAGELFF
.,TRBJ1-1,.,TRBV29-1,TGCAGCGTTGGGGGGATCGGGTCTGAAGCTTTCTTT,CSVGGIGSEAFF
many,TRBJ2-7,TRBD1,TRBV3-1,TGTGCCAGCAGTCCCCGGACAGGGCGGTACGAGCAGTACTTC,CASSPRTGRYEQYF
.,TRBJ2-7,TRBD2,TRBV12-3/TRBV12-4,TGTGCCAGCAGTTTAGGGCTAGCGGGAACCACCTACGAGCAGTACTTC,CASSLGLAGTTYEQYF
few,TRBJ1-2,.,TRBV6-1,TGTGCCAGCAGTGAAGCGCCGGGGACTGATGGCTACACCTTC,CASSEAPGTDGYTF
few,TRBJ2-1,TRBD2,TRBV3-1,TGTGCCAGCAGCAACCGTCGGACTAGTGAGCAGTTCTTC,CASSNRRTSEQFF
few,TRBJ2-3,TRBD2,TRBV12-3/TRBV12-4,TGTGCCGGCAGCCGAGGTAGCGGGACCACAGATACGCAGTATTTT,CAGSRGSGTTDTQYF
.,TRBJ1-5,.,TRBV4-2,TGTGCCAGCAGCCAAGATGTACAGGCAGGCAATCAGCCCCAGCATTTT,CASSQDVQAGNQPQHF
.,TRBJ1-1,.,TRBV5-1,TGCGCCAGCAGCTACCTCAGGGAGGGGAACACTGAAGCTTTCTTT,CASSYLREGNTEAFF
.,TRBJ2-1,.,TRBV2,TGTGCCAGCAGCCAAGACGACCATATGGGCAATGAGCAGTTCTTC,CASSQDDHMGNEQFF
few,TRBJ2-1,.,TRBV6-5,TGTGCCAGCAGTTCCCCTGGTCAGCTCTACAATGAGCAGTTCTTC,CASSSPGQLYNEQFF
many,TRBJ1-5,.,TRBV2,TGTGCCAGCAGTGCTCAGTGGGGTCAGCCCCAGCATTTT,CASSAQWGQPQHF
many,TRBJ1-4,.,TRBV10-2,TGCGCCAGCAAACAGGGAGGGGAAAAACTGTTTTTT,CASKQGGEKLFF
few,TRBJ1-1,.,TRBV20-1,TGCAGTGCTAGAGGGGGCGGTCGGTTAACTGAAGCTTTCTTT,CSARGGGRLTEAFF
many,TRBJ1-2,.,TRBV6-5,TGTGCCAGCAGTTACTCGATCGGTCAGACCAACACGCTCTATGGCTACACCTTC,CASSYSIGQTNTLYGYTF
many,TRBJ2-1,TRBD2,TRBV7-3,TGTGCCAGCAAACTCACGGGACTAGCCTATGAGCAGTTCTTC,CASKLTGLAYEQFF
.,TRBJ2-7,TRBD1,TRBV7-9,TGTGCCAGCAGCTTGGAGGACAGGGGTCACGAGCAGTACTTC,CASSLEDRGHEQYF
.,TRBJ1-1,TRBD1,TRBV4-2,TGTGCCAGCAGCCAAGATGGAGGGGGCGGTGAAGCTTTCTTT,CASSQDGGGGEAFF
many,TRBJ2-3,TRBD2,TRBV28,TGTGCCAGCAGTTTTGGCGGGAGGGCAGATACGCAGTATTTT,CASSFGGRADTQYF
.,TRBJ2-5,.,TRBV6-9,TGTGCCAGCAGTTACGTCATTCCGCGATCTACAGGGCCCCAAGAGACCCAGTACTTC,CASSYVIPRSTGPQETQYF
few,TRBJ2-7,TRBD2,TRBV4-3,TGCGCCAGCAGCCAAGATGCCCTAGCGGCTTACGAGCAGTACTTC,CASSQDALAAYEQYF
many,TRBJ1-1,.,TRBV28,TGTGCCACTGCGGGGAACACTGAAGCTTTCTTT,CATAGNTEAFF
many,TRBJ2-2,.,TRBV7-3,TGTGCCAGCAGCTCCTGGCAGAACACCGGGGAGCTGTTTTTT,CASSSWQNTGELFF
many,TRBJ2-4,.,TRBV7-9,TGTGCCAGCAGCTCCCCGACTCTCGGGGGGCACATTCAGTACTTC,CASSSPTLGGHIQYF
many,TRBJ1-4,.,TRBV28,TGTGCCACCGCCCCCCTTGCGGTTTATGAAAAACTGTTTTTT,CATAPLAVYEKLFF
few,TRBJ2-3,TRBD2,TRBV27,TGTGCCAGCAGTTTAACTAGCGGGAGTGTTACAGATACGCAGTATTTT,CASSLTSGSVTDTQYF
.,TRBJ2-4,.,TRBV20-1,TGCAGTGTTTCCCGATCGTTCAATCCCCCTCCGGTCGGGGACATTCAGTACTTC,CSVSRSFNPPPVGDIQYF
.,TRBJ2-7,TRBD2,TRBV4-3,TGCGCCAGCAGCCAAGATCGAGGACTAGCGGGCTACGAGCAGTACTTC,CASSQDRGLAGYEQYF
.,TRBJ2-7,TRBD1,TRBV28,TGTGCCAGCAGTTTAATGGGACAGGGGGCCCACGAGCAGTACTTC,CASSLMGQGAHEQYF
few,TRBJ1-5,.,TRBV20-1,TGCAGTGCCACCAATAGGGGATCAACTCAGCCCCAGCATTTT,CSATNRGSTQPQHF
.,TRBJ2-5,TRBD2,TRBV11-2,TGTGCCAGCAGCCAAACACTAGCGGCCCCCGAGGCGGAGACCCAGTACTTC,CASSQTLAAPEAETQYF
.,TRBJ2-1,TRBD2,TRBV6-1,TGTGCCAGCAGTGATAGCGGGAGGGTAACCTACAATGAGCAGTTCTTC,CASSDSGRVTYNEQFF
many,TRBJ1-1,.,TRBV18,TGTGCCAGCTCACCTGCCGTCACGAACACTGAAGCTTTCTTT,CASSPAVTNTEAFF
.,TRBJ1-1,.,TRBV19,TGTGCCAGTAGTATTAGGGGGGCCTTGTGGACTGAAGCTTTCTTT,CASSIRGALWTEAFF
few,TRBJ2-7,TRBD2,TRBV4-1,TGCGCCAGCAGCCCCTATTCTAGCGGGAGCTCCTACGAGCAGTACTTC,CASSPYSSGSSYEQYF
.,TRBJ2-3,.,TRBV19,TGTGCCAGTAGTATCGATAGCAACACAGATACGCAGTATTTT,CASSIDSNTDTQYF
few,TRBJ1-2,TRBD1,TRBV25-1,TGTGCCAGCAGTGCGACAGGGGCCTATGGCTACACCTTC,CASSATGAYGYTF
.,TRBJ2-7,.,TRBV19,TGTGCCAGTAGTATTCAGGGACAACCCTCCTACGAGCAGTACTTC,CASSIQGQPSYEQYF
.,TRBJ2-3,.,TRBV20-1,TGCAGTGCTGCCGCCGGGGCGAGCACAGATACGCAGTATTTT,CSAAAGASTDTQYF